This TCR beta chain appears in the sequencing data of a study of blood T cell repertoires in COVID-19. On the study more broadly: Whether acute or convalescent, the COVID-19 samples came from the United States, Italy and Spain.

The CDR3 length is 15 residues. Germline trimming cut 4 bases from V and 3 bases from J; bases unmatched to any gene: 7. Germline assignment: CDR1 SGHAT and CDR2 FQNNGV. Per the study methods: Cell counts per sample came from amplifying reference gene primers. Data came from immunoSEQ multiplex PCR; TCRdb stores just in-frame clones and leaves some out. The V and J calls and clone size are taken from that table; D and trimming were inferred from the DNA. The sample carries around 97,000 clones, around nine tenths recorded once. The receptor's source is a human donor in a cohort sampled during active COVID-19. Sequencing used peripheral blood. J is TRBJ2-5 and V is TRBV11-2; 8 bases map to TRBD1. The CDR3 coding sequence is TGTGCCAGCAGCTCTACCGGGACAGGAAAAGAGACCCAGTACTTC. Its translation is CASSSTGTGKETQYF.